Below, 19 T cell receptor beta chains from the same sample are listed, as sequenced in a study of molecular identifiers for immune sequencing clone quantification. One entry per CDR3 protein, called by TCRdb with MiXCR from the PCR reads. This sample has about 640,000 distinct CDR3 sequences, with just under 20% found just once. The sample comprised naive CD8+ T cells from blood, with Jurkat cell RNA spiked in. Subset reported: FACS-sorted CD8+CD4-CCR7+CD45RA+ naive T cells. Receptors were obtained from a human donor in good health. Some libraries in this study had Jurkat cell RNA spiked in.

This clonotype was recorded many times. V and J are TRBV20-1 and TRBJ2-3; D remains ambiguous. CDR1 DFQATT and CDR2 SNEGSKA come from the germline V gene (reference sequence). The CDR3 is made up of 11 amino acids. Trimming took off 1 base at V and 2 bases at J, with 1 base between the two ends. The CDR3 reads CSARATDTQYF. The CDR3 coding sequence is TGCAGTGCTAGAGCCACAGATACGCAGTATTTT.

This clonotype was detected once. A read error may be the cause here, since a much bigger clone is one base away. V and J are TRBV11-2 and TRBJ2-1; D is unclear. CDR1 is SGHAT and CDR2 is FQNNGV in the germline V gene. There are 15 residues in the CDR3. Written as DNA, the CDR3 is TGTGCCAGCAGCCTGACGGGCATCGGTCGGAATGAGCAGCTCTTC. Translated: CASSLTGIGRNEQLF.

Many counts were recorded for this clonotype. V is TRBV19 and J is TRBJ1-1; TRBD1 might be the D (5 bases). V gave up 6 bases and J gave up 0 bases, with 14 bases separating them. The CDR3 covers 15 residues. Germline V gives CDR1 LNHDA, CDR2 SQIVND (reference sequence). Here the CDR3 DNA reads TGTGCCAGTAGCCAACCGGGGCGGGTGAACACTGAAGCTTTCTTT. It encodes CASSQPGRVNTEAFF.

This clonotype was seen more than once but under ten times. V and J are TRBV19 and TRBJ2-1; 8 nucleotides align to TRBD2. From germline, CDR1 is LNHDA and CDR2 SQIVND (reference sequence). The CDR3 extends over 15 amino acids. V shed 3 bases, J shed 8 bases, and the junction held 9 bases outside the gene matches. In nucleotides, the CDR3 is TGTGCCAGTAGTATCACCAACGGGGGGGCCTATGAGCAGTTCTTC. Protein product: CASSITNGGAYEQFF.

As regards this clonotype: The CDR3 carries no conserved terminal phenylalanine or tryptophan, so it likely arises from a read error. The J gene is TRBJ2-1, the V gene TRBV12-3 or TRBV12-4; TRBD2 aligns across 8 bases. The CDR3 length is 15 residues. The junction had 8 bases not matched to a gene; V was cut back by 3 bases and J by 7 bases. CDR3 coding DNA: TGTGCCAGCAGTTTCTTTGCGGGGGGTAGTAATGAGCAGTTCCTC. Its translation: CASSFFAGGSNEQFL.

A few counts support this clonotype. V is TRBV28 and J is TRBJ1-1, with D tentatively TRBD1 (5 bases). Trimming removed 4 bases at V and 4 bases at J, with 10 bases between. Germline CDR1 is MDHEN and CDR2 is SYDVKM. The CDR3 sequence is 13 residues long. The CDR3 sequence is CASSSDRTTEAFF. DNA for the CDR3: TGTGCCAGCAGTTCCGACAGAACCACTGAAGCTTTCTTT.

On this clonotype itself: A much bigger clone sits one base away, suggesting this may be a read error. The chain links TRBV11-2 to TRBJ1-4; the D is unclear. V dropped 8 bases and J dropped 0 bases, with 10 bases sitting between them. The CDR3 is 14 residues long. Germline CDR1 is SGHAT and CDR2 is FQNNGV. The CDR3 sequence: CASGPGTTNEKLFF. The CDR3 coding sequence is TGTGCCAGCGGCCCAGGAACAACTAATGAAAAACTGTTTTTT.

This clonotype showed up just once. This may be a read error, as it is one base from a much larger clone. The V call is TRBV9, the J call TRBJ2-2; 14 nucleotides line up with TRBD2. The CDR3 runs to 22 residues. The V segment lost 4 bases and the J segment 3 bases; nucleotides outside the gene matches: 20. Germline CDR1 reads SGDLS; CDR2 reads YYNGEE. CDR3 protein: CASSTLAAGTSGSKGDTGELFF. CDR3 DNA sequence: TGTGCCAGCAGCACCCTAGCGGCGGGGACTAGCGGGAGTAAAGGGGACACCGGGGAGCTGTTTTTT.

A note on this clonotype: This sequence may be a read error, since a much larger clone differs from it by one base. CDR3: CASSPIPGQENEKLVF. The CDR3 nucleotides read TGCGCCAGCAGCCCCATACCGGGACAGGAAAATGAAAAACTGGTTTTT. The chain has TRBV4-1 and TRBJ1-4; the match to TRBD1 covers 8 bases. This CDR3 comprises 16 residues. CDR1 is MGHRA and CDR2 is YSYEKL in the germline V gene.

This clonotype was found many times. The CDR3 nucleotides read TGCAGTGCTAGCCGGAGCGCGGGGCTAGCTAGTTACGAGCAGTACTTC. Translation gives CSASRSAGLASYEQYF. V gene TRBV20-1 combines with J gene TRBJ2-7; tentative D call: TRBD2 (6 bases). Looked up from germline, CDR1 is DFQATT and CDR2 is SNEGSKA (reference sequence). This CDR3 is 16 amino acids long. The V gene lost 3 bases and the J gene lost 4 bases, with 22 bases spanning the gap.

As for this clonotype: Since a much larger clone is just one base distant, this may be a read error. This sequence joins TRBV18 and TRBJ2-3; 10 bases agree with TRBD1. From germline, CDR1 is KGHSH and CDR2 LQKENI. This CDR3 is built from 16 residues. The CDR3 is CASSSAGTGVQDTRYF. The CDR3 nucleotides read TGTGCCAGCTCAAGTGCCGGGACAGGGGTGCAGGATACGCGGTATTTT.

This chain uses TRBV7-9 with TRBJ2-4; 10 nucleotides match TRBD2. Per the germline V gene, CDR1 is SEHNR and CDR2 is FQNEAQ (reference sequence). V shed 5 bases, J shed 1 base, and the junction held 17 bases outside the gene matches. There are 20 residues in the CDR3. The CDR3 loop is CASSAQAGASGRRAKNIQYF. As DNA, the CDR3 is TGTGCCAGCAGCGCACAAGCCGGGGCTAGCGGGAGAAGGGCCAAAAACATTCAGTACTTC.

In the case of this clonotype: Given a much more abundant clone one base away, this may be a read error. The CDR3 end shows no conserved phenylalanine or tryptophan, and so a read error is likely. The chain's CDR3 is CASSRRDSTDTQYL. In DNA, the CDR3 is TGTGCCAGCAGCCGCCGGGACAGCACAGATACGCAGTATCTT. This sequence joins TRBV6-2 or TRBV6-3 and TRBJ2-3, with D possibly being TRBD1 or TRBD2 (5 bases each). Germline values: CDR1 MNHEY, CDR2 SVGEGT. V lost 6 bases and J 0 bases, leaving 10 bases between the germline ends. CDR3 length: 14 amino acids.

This clonotype was seen ten or more times. V gene TRBV7-9 combines with J gene TRBJ2-5; TRBD1 aligns across 8 bases. Unmatched junction bases numbered 12, after V lost 6 bases and J lost 3 bases. The CDR3 has 16 amino acids. The germline CDR1 and CDR2 sequences are SEHNR and FQNEAQ (reference sequence). The CDR3 DNA reads as TGTGCCAGCAGTCCAGAACCGGGACAGGAGGAAGAGACCCAGTACTTC. It specifies CASSPEPGQEEETQYF.

This clonotype was detected ten times or more. The chain couples TRBV7-9 to TRBJ2-7, with D perhaps matching TRBD1 or TRBD2 (5 bases each). CDR3 size: 12 residues. The germline gives CDR1 SEHNR, CDR2 FQNEAQ (reference sequence). V was shortened by 10 bases and J by 0 bases, with 10 bases between the two germline ends. The DNA for the CDR3 is TGTGCCATCTCCGGGGCCTCCTACGAGCAGTACTTC. This sequence encodes CAISGASYEQYF.

This clonotype was recorded many times. The chain recombines TRBV20-1 with TRBJ2-5, with 12 bases fitting TRBD2. Germline values: CDR1 DFQATT, CDR2 SNEGSKA (reference sequence). The CDR3 totals 15 residues. The CDR3: CSKATLAGGGETQYF. CDR3 DNA sequence: TGCAGCAAGGCCACACTAGCGGGAGGAGGAGAGACCCAGTACTTC.

Notes on this clonotype: With a much larger clone just one base away, this may be a read error. V is TRBV5-1 and J is TRBJ2-7; possibly TRBD2 for D (6 bases). Germline-derived CDR1 and CDR2 are SGHRS and YFSETQ. Trimming took off 0 bases at V and 6 bases at J, with 19 bases between the two ends. The CDR3 covers 16 residues. CDR3 sequence reads: CASSLGLRDVNGEQYF. The CDR3 DNA reads TGCGCCAGCAGCTTGGGATTGCGGGACGTCAATGGCGAGCAGTACTTC.

The rearrangement joins TRBV30 to TRBJ2-1; 9 nucleotides line up with TRBD2. CDR3 size: 14 residues. After removal of 5 bases from V and 4 bases from J, the junction contained 6 bases not matched to a gene. Germline V CDR1 and CDR2: GTSNPN, SVGIG (reference sequence). The CDR3 nucleotides read TGTGCCTGGGCGGCTAGCGGGGTGTACAATGAGCAGTTCTTC. Translated: CAWAASGVYNEQFF.

This clonotype was counted a few times. The DNA of the CDR3 is TGCAGTGCTAGGGAGTCGGAGGGTGGGTTGGAGACCCAGTACTTC. Protein sequence: CSARESEGGLETQYF. V gene TRBV20-1 combines with J gene TRBJ2-5; D may be TRBD2 (6 bases). Trimming removed 3 bases from V and 5 bases from J, with 19 bases in between. The CDR3 covers 15 residues. Germline loops: CDR1 DFQATT, CDR2 SNEGSKA (reference sequence).